This TCR beta chain was recorded in a study of T cell responses to AZD1222 COVID-19 vaccine. Broader study findings: In all cases, repertoires were sampled only after the peak T cell response. Close to half of spike-specific TCRs reportedly recognize unmutated variant regions.

V dropped 0 bases and J dropped 2; count of bases not matched to a gene: 2. The germline CDR1 and CDR2 sequences are SGHAT and FQNNGV. The CDR3 totals 16 residues. This clone was observed a few times. Its antigen is still unknown. TCRdb's table, derived via immunoSEQ multiplex PCR, lists solely in-frame clones and lacks some. The sample lists approximately 85,000 clones; around 85% were seen once. The sample in question was peripheral blood, obtained on day 0 of AZD1222 vaccination. This chain connects TRBV11-2 to TRBJ2-3, with TRBD2 identical over 10 bases. This TCR came from an adult in good health. CDR3 residues: CASSLDLAGDTDTQYF. For the CDR3, the DNA is TGTGCCAGCAGCTTAGACCTAGCGGGGGACACAGATACGCAGTATTTT.